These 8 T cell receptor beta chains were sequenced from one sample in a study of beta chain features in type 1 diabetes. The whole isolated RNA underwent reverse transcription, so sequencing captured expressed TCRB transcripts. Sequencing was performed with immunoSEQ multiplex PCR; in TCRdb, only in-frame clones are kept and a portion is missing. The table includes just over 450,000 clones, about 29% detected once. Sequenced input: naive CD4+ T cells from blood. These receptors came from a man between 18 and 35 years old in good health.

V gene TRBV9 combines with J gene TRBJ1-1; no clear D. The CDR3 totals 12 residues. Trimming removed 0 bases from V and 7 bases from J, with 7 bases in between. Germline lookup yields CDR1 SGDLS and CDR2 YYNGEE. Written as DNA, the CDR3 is TGTGCCAGCAGCGTAGTGCAACATGAAGCTTTCTTT. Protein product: CASSVVQHEAFF. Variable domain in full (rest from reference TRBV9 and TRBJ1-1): DSGVTQTPKHLITATGQRVTLRCSPRSGDLSVYWYQQSLDQGLQFLIQYYNGEERAKGNILERFSAQQFPDLHSELNLSSLELGDSALYFCASSVVQHEAFFGQGTRLTVV.

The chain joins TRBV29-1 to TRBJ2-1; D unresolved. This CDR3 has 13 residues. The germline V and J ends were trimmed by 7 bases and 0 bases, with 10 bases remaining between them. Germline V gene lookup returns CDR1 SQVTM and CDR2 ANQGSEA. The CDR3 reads CSASLSSYNEQFF. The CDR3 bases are TGCAGCGCCTCTCTGAGCTCCTACAATGAGCAGTTCTTC.

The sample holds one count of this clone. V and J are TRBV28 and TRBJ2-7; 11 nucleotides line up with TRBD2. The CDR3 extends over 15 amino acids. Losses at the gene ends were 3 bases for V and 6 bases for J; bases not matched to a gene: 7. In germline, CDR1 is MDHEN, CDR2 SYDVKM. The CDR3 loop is CASSLVTSGRPEQYF. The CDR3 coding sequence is TGTGCCAGCAGTTTGGTCACTAGCGGGAGACCCGAGCAGTACTTC.

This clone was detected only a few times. CDR3 sequence (DNA): TGCAGCGTTGAAAACCCCGAGGAGACCCAGTACTTC. Protein sequence: CSVENPEETQYF. The chain carries TRBV29-1 and TRBJ2-5; D is uncertain. The CDR3 spans 12 residues. Trimming pared 2 bases from V and 5 bases from J, leaving 9 bases between. Germline loops: CDR1 SQVTM, CDR2 ANQGSEA.

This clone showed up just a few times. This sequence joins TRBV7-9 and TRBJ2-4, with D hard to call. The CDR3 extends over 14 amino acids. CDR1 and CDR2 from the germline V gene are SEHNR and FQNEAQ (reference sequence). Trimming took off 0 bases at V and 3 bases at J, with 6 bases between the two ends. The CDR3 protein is CASSLAGSKNIQYF. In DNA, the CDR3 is TGTGCCAGCAGCTTAGCCGGCAGCAAAAACATTCAGTACTTC.

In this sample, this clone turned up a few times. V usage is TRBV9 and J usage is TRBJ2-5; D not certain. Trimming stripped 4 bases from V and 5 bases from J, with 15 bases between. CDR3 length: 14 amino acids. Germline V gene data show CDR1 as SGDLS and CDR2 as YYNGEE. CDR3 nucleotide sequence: TGTGCCAGCAGCCCGACTCCCCACCGGGAGACCCAGTACTTC. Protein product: CASSPTPHRETQYF.

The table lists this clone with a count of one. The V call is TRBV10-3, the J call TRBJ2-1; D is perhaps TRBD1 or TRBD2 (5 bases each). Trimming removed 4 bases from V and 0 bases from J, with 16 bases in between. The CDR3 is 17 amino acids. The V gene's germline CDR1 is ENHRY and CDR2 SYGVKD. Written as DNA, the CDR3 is TGTGCCATCAGTGGGGACCTCCGGGACCACTCCTACAATGAGCAGTTCTTC. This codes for CAISGDLRDHSYNEQFF.

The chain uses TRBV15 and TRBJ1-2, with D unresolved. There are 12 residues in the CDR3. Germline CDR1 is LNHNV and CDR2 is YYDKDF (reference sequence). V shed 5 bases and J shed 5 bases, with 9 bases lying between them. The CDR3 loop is CATSGVTYGYTF. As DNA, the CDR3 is TGTGCCACCAGCGGCGTGACTTATGGCTACACCTTC.